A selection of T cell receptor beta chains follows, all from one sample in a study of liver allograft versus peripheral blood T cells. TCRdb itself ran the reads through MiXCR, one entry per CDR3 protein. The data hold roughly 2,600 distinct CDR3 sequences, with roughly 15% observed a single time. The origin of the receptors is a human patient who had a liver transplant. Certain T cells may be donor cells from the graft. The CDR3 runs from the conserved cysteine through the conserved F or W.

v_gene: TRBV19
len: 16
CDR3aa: CASSWGLAGVGNEQFF

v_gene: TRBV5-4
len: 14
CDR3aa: CASRPPGQNYGYTF

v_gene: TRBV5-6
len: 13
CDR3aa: CASSLAWTYEQYF

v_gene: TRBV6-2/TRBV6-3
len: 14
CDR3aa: CASRPGQGFNEQFF

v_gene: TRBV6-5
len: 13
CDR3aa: CASRSTMENGYTF

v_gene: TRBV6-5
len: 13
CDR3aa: CASSYTDREGYTF

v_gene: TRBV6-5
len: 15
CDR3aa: CATLGDRGRTGELFF

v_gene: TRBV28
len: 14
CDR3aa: CASSSLRRVYEQYF

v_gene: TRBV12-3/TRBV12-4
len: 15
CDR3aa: CASSFPRQVPYEQYF

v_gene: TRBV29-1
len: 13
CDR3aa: CSVDWGGGYEQYF

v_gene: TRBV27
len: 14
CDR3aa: CASSYFTGGTEAFF

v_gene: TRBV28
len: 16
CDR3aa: CASSPDRGYISDTQYF

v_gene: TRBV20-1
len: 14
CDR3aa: CSAKEFESTYTQYF

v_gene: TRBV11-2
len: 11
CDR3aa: CASSLIGGLYF

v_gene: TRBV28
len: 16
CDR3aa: CASSLFGGAGTGELFF

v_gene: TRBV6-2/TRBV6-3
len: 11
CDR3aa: CASSYSHEQYF

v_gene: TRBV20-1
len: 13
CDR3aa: CSARETGGYGYTF

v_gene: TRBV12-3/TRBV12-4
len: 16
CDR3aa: CASSLDREPSNEKLFF

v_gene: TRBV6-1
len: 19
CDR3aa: CASSEGQGGGTVPDQPQHF

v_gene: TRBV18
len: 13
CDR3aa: CASPDPNTGELFF

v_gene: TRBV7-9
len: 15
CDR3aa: CASSLESTGSYGYTF

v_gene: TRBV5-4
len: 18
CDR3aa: CASSLGVGSRSYNSPLHF

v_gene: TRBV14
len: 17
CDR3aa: CASSQDPRQSGAQPQHF

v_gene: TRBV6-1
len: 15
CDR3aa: CASSLTASSGNTIYF

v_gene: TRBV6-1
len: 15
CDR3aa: CASSEALAATYEQYF

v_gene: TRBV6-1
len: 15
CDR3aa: CASSGWTSVGHTQYF